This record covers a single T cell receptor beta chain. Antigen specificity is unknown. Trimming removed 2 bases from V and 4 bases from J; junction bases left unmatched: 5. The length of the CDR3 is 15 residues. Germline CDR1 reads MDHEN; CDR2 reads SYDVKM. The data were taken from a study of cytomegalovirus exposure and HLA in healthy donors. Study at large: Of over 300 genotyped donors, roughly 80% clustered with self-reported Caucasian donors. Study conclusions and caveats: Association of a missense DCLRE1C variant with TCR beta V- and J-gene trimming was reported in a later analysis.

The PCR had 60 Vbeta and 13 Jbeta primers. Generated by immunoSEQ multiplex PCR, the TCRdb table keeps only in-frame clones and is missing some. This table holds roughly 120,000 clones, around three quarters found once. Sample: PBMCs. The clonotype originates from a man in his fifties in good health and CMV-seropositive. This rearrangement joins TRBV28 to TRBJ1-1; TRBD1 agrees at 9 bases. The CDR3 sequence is CASSLPRQGVTEAFF. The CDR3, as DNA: TGTGCCAGCAGTTTACCTAGACAGGGGGTCACTGAAGCTTTCTTT.